Listed here are 20 T cell receptor beta chains from one sample, sequenced in a study of Ad26.COV2.S vaccination and SARS-CoV-2 variants. Sequenced by immunoSEQ multiplex PCR; TCRdb stores in-frame clones only, minus some. Of around 370,000 clones in the sample, around 92% were seen once. The sequencing here drew on peripheral blood, taken after recovery from COVID-19. These receptors came from a human donor who had recovered from COVID-19.

This clone has only one observation. The chain joins TRBV5-6 to TRBJ1-4; 7 bases map to TRBD1. The germline V gene encodes CDR1 SGHDT and CDR2 YYEEEE. V shed 0 bases, J shed 9 bases, and the junction held 11 bases outside the gene matches. CDR3 length: 16 residues. Written as DNA, the CDR3 is TGTGCCAGCAGCTTGGCGGATAGGGGGCTGTCTCAAAAACTGTTTTTT. Amino acids: CASSLADRGLSQKLFF.

The chain couples TRBV10-1 to TRBJ1-2, with 9 bases identical to TRBD1. The trim removed 6 bases at V and 6 bases at J, leaving 5 bases unmatched. Germline V gene sequence: CDR1 WNHNN, CDR2 SYGVQD (reference sequence). The CDR3 is 13 amino acids. CDR3 DNA: TGCGCCAGCAGCACCGGGACAGGGCATGGCTACACCTTC. As protein: CASSTGTGHGYTF.

The chain combines TRBV5-1 with TRBJ1-1; weak D call: TRBD1 (6 bases). The V gene's germline CDR1 is SGHRS and CDR2 YFSETQ. V lost 4 bases to trimming and J lost 1 base, with 32 bases between them. CDR3 length: 21 residues. CDR3 bases: TGCGCCAGCAGCCACATTATTCCCGGGACACACTCCTTACTTACGAACACTGAAGCTTTCTTT. It yields the protein CASSHIIPGTHSLLTNTEAFF.

V and J are TRBV6-5 and TRBJ1-3, with 8 bases aligning to TRBD1. CDR3 length: 15 amino acids. The ends lost 7 bases at V and 0 bases at J; junction bases unmatched: 5. The V gene's germline CDR1 is MNHEY and CDR2 SVGAGI. The CDR3 protein is CASKRDRSSGNTIYF. The CDR3 region has the DNA TGTGCCAGCAAACGGGACAGGAGCTCTGGAAACACCATATATTTT.

The rearrangement joins TRBV25-1 to TRBJ2-1; 10 bases map to TRBD2. CDR3 length: 17 residues. CDR1 is MGHDK, CDR2 SYGVNS, per germline. The V segment lost 3 bases and the J segment 9 bases; nucleotides outside the gene matches: 14. CDR3 protein: CASSDPSGSSTSSEQFF. CDR3 sequence (DNA): TGTGCCAGCAGTGATCCTAGCGGGAGCTCTACTTCAAGTGAGCAGTTCTTC.

The V call is TRBV2, the J call TRBJ1-1, with D perhaps matching TRBD1 (6 bases). V lost 6 bases and J 1 base, leaving 9 bases between the germline ends. The germline gives CDR1 SNHLY, CDR2 FYNNEI. The CDR3 runs 13 residues. The CDR3 coding sequence is TGTGCCAGCAGCCTACAGGGGAACACTGAAGCTTTCTTT. Translated: CASSLQGNTEAFF.

The J gene is TRBJ2-5, the V gene TRBV5-8, with 8 bases aligning to TRBD1. V was pared by 4 bases and J by 5 bases, with 7 bases of the junction left unmatched. The CDR3 extends over 14 amino acids. The germline V gene has CDR1 SGHTS and CDR2 YDEGEE. The chain's CDR3 is CASSLDRVRETQYF. CDR3 sequence (DNA): TGTGCCAGCAGCCTGGACAGGGTTCGGGAGACCCAGTACTTC. The complete variable domain, with remaining parts taken from reference TRBV5-8 and TRBJ2-5, reads EAGVTQSPTHLIKTRGQQATLRCSPISGHTSVYWYQQALGLGLQFLLWYDEGEERNRGNFPPRFSGRQFPNYSSELNVNALELEDSALYLCASSLDRVRETQYFGPGTRLLVL.

V gene TRBV5-4 combines with J gene TRBJ2-7, with 8 bases that match TRBD2. Trimming removed 8 bases from V and 3 bases from J; junction bases left unmatched: 10. The germline gives CDR1 SGHNT, CDR2 YYREEE (reference sequence). This CDR3 has 14 residues. CDR3 DNA sequence: TGTGCCAGTCAGTTGGCGGGAGGCCTCTACGAGCAGTACTTC. This gives the protein CASQLAGGLYEQYF. The full variable domain, its missing parts supplied by reference TRBV5-4 and TRBJ2-7, is ETGVTQSPTHLIKTRGQQVTLRCSSQSGHNTVSWYQQALGQGPQFIFQYYREEENGRGNFPPRFSGLQFPNYSSELNVNALELDDSALYLCASQLAGGLYEQYFGPGTRLTVT.

The chain joins TRBV18 to TRBJ1-1; 11 positions match TRBD1. The CDR3 covers 15 residues. The germline V gene encodes CDR1 KGHSH and CDR2 LQKENI. Unmatched junction bases numbered 8, after V lost 5 bases and J lost 6 bases. DNA of the CDR3: TGTGCCAGCTCATCGGGACAGGGGGTGGGGGCTGAAGCTTTCTTT. Protein product: CASSSGQGVGAEAFF.

The V call is TRBV7-2, the J call TRBJ1-4; no definite D call. CDR1 and CDR2 from the germline V gene are SGHTA and FQGNSA. V gave up 1 base and J gave up 4 bases, with 10 bases separating them. CDR3 size: 15 residues. The CDR3 is CASSLDRPFNEKLFF. CDR3 bases: TGTGCCAGCAGCTTAGATCGTCCGTTTAATGAAAAACTGTTTTTT.

The chain combines TRBV2 with TRBJ2-3, with 7 bases identical to TRBD1. V lost 3 bases, J lost 7 bases, and 1 base stayed unmatched. Germline CDR1 reads SNHLY; CDR2 reads FYNNEI. This CDR3 comprises 12 residues. CDR3 sequence: CASSDRGNTQYF. DNA for the CDR3: TGTGCCAGCAGTGACAGGGGGAATACGCAGTATTTT.

The chain carries TRBV7-2 and TRBJ2-5; TRBD1 aligns across 9 bases. The CDR3 runs to 15 residues. V gave up 3 bases and J gave up 5 bases; unmatched junction bases: 7. Per germline, CDR1 SGHTA and CDR2 FQGNSA. The CDR3 reads CASSFLGTGFETQYF. CDR3 sequence (DNA): TGTGCCAGCAGCTTCCTAGGGACAGGGTTTGAGACCCAGTACTTC.

The rearrangement joins TRBV5-6 to TRBJ2-7; TRBD1 might be the D (5 bases). From germline, CDR1 is SGHDT and CDR2 YYEEEE. The CDR3 extends over 12 amino acids. V shed 2 bases and J shed 3 bases, with 6 bases lying between them. CDR3 nucleotides: TGTGCCAGCAGCTTCCAGGGCTACGAGCAGTACTTC. Encoded protein: CASSFQGYEQYF.

Notes on this clone: A junction boundary mismatches the germline segment, possibly from a read error. V gene TRBV3-1 (or the pseudogene TRBV3-2) combines with J gene TRBJ1-2; D unresolved. The CDR3 has 14 amino acids. Per the germline V gene, CDR1 is LGHDT and CDR2 is YNNKEL (reference sequence). The CDR3 nucleotides are TGTGCCAGCAGTCAAGCGGTACTGGACTATGGCTACACCTTC. This codes for CASSQAVLDYGYTF.

The chain is built from TRBV9 and TRBJ2-4; D ambiguous. CDR1 is SGDLS and CDR2 is YYNGEE in the germline V gene. The CDR3 is 15 residues long. V was cut by 0 bases and J by 2 bases, with 9 bases left in between. The CDR3 reads CASSVDASTKNIQYF. The CDR3 DNA reads TGTGCCAGCAGCGTAGACGCCAGTACCAAAAACATTCAGTACTTC.

V gene TRBV2 combines with J gene TRBJ2-6; 8 nucleotides line up with TRBD1. The length of the CDR3 is 16 residues. Trimming cost V 8 bases and J 0 bases; bases outside gene matches: 6. Germline V gene data show CDR1 as SNHLY and CDR2 as FYNNEI. The CDR3 reads CASGQGWDSGANVLTF. The CDR3 DNA follows: TGTGCCAGCGGACAGGGATGGGACTCTGGGGCCAACGTCCTGACTTTC.

V gene TRBV19 combines with J gene TRBJ1-3, with D maybe TRBD1 (5 bases). The CDR3 extends over 14 amino acids. Germline V gene data show CDR1 as LNHDA and CDR2 as SQIVND (reference sequence). V dropped 5 bases and J dropped 2 bases, with 10 bases sitting between them. For the CDR3, the DNA is TGTGCCAGTAGTCCCCGACAGACTGGAAACACCATATATTTT. Translation: CASSPRQTGNTIYF.

The rearrangement joins TRBV11-2 to TRBJ2-2; D is possibly TRBD2 (7 bases). Looked up from germline, CDR1 is SGHAT and CDR2 is FQNNGV. CDR3 size: 16 residues. V lost 5 bases, J lost 5 bases, and 18 bases lay in between. CDR3 DNA sequence: TGTGCCAGCAGCCCCCAGGGCGGGGGCCCGACCGGGGAGCTGTTTTTT. Protein product: CASSPQGGGPTGELFF.

CDR3 nucleotides: TGTGCCAGCAGTGTTAAGCACAGCCAGGAGAACACTGAAGCTTTCTTT. Residues: CASSVKHSQENTEAFF. The rearrangement uses TRBV25-1 and TRBJ1-1, with D unclear. Germline V gives CDR1 MGHDK, CDR2 SYGVNS. This CDR3 has 16 residues. V lost 4 bases and J lost 1, with 16 bases in between.

V gene TRBV6-6 combines with J gene TRBJ2-1; 9 nucleotides align to TRBD2. The germline gives CDR1 MNHNY, CDR2 SVGAGI (reference sequence). This CDR3 contains 13 residues. With V trimmed by 7 bases and J by 7 bases, 5 bases remained unmatched. CDR3 sequence: CASTPAGGNEQFF. The CDR3 DNA follows: TGTGCCAGCACCCCTGCGGGGGGGAATGAGCAGTTCTTC.